The 9 T cell receptor beta chains in this list originate from one sample, sequenced in a study of T cell responses to AZD1222 COVID-19 vaccine (TCRdb year 2021). The library was obtained by the immunoSEQ multiplex PCR assay. As stored in TCRdb, this immuneACCESS dataset retains in-frame rearrangements with V and J assigned. A fraction of the clones does not appear; measured against another copy, unresolved V genes explain less than half of the discrepancy, and the remainder lacks a known reason. Recorded for this sample are approximately 180,000 clones; roughly nine tenths of them occurred a single time. The leading ten clones occupy 2.6% of the sample. According to the study, the label for this sample's time point signals: baseline before first vaccination. The specimen was peripheral blood, collected on day 0 of AZD1222 vaccination. The receptor set was obtained from an adult in good health.

The chain is built from TRBV18 and TRBJ2-7; D is perhaps TRBD1 (5 bases). Germline V gene lookup returns CDR1 KGHSH and CDR2 LQKENI. V was pared by 1 base and J by 5 bases, with 6 bases between. The CDR3 is made up of 12 amino acids. The CDR3 region is CASSPLGDEQYF. The CDR3 nucleotides read TGTGCCAGCTCACCACTAGGGGACGAGCAGTACTTC.

This rearrangement joins TRBV28 to TRBJ2-7, with D unresolved. CDR3 length equals 14 residues. V lost 7 bases to trimming and J lost 3 bases, with 16 bases between them. The germline CDR1 and CDR2 sequences are MDHEN and SYDVKM. The CDR3 loop is CASTLASSDYEQYF. The DNA for the CDR3 is TGTGCCAGCACCTTAGCTAGTTCAGACTACGAGCAGTACTTC. The full variable domain, in which reference TRBV28 and TRBJ2-7 provide the parts outside the CDR3, is DVKVTQSSRYLVKRTGEKVFLECVQDMDHENMFWYRQDPGLGLRLIYFSYDVKMKEKGDIPEGYSVSREKKERFSLILESASTNQTSMYLCASTLASSDYEQYFGPGTRLTVT.

There are a few counts of this clone. This sequence joins TRBV28 and TRBJ1-2; 11 bases align to TRBD1. This CDR3 has 13 amino acids. V was clipped by 6 bases and J by 8 bases; unmatched bases: 5. Germline V gene sequence: CDR1 MDHEN, CDR2 SYDVKM. CDR3: CASSQGQGEGYTF. The CDR3 DNA follows: TGTGCCAGCAGCCAGGGACAGGGGGAAGGCTACACCTTC.

This chain uses TRBV5-1 with TRBJ2-1; 8 positions agree with TRBD2. Germline V gene sequence: CDR1 SGHRS, CDR2 YFSETQ. The CDR3 consists of 16 residues. Unmatched junction bases numbered 7, after V lost 1 base and J lost 4 bases. Here the CDR3 DNA reads TGCGCCAGCAGCTTGACCGCGGGAGGATCATACAATGAGCAGTTCTTC. It is translated as CASSLTAGGSYNEQFF.

The rearrangement uses TRBV9 and TRBJ1-2; D may be TRBD1 (6 bases). Trimming took 0 bases from V and 5 from J, leaving 8 bases between them. From germline, CDR1 is SGDLS and CDR2 YYNGEE. This CDR3 is built from 13 residues. This CDR3 reads CASSVGGAYGYTF. In DNA form, the CDR3 reads TGTGCCAGCAGCGTAGGGGGGGCATATGGCTACACCTTC.

The chain uses TRBV28 and TRBJ1-6; 9 bases line up with TRBD1. The V segment lost 6 bases and the J segment 3 bases; nucleotides outside the gene matches: 3. CDR3 length equals 15 residues. Germline CDR1 and CDR2: MDHEN and SYDVKM. The CDR3 DNA is TGTGCCAGCAGACTGGGACAGGGCTATAATTCACCCCTCCACTTT. This translates into CASRLGQGYNSPLHF.

In this sample, this clone turned up once. The genes are TRBV7-4 and TRBJ1-5; possible D gene TRBD1, 6 bases. V was clipped by 3 bases and J by 3 bases, with 9 bases between them. From germline, CDR1 is SGHVT and CDR2 SQSDAQ. The CDR3 has 14 residues. The CDR3 sequence is CASSFGQYNQPQHF. The CDR3 bases are TGTGCCAGCAGCTTCGGACAGTACAATCAGCCCCAGCATTTT.

J is TRBJ2-1 and V is TRBV11-3; D is perhaps TRBD2 (6 bases). The V and J ends lost 5 bases and 6 bases respectively, with 11 bases between them. CDR1 and CDR2 from the germline V gene are SGHNT and YENEEA. The CDR3 loop spans 13 amino acids. This CDR3 is CASSVGGANEQFF. The CDR3 region has the DNA TGTGCCAGCAGCGTCGGCGGGGCCAATGAGCAGTTCTTC.

V gene TRBV3-1 (or the pseudogene TRBV3-2) combines with J gene TRBJ1-1; D gene unclear. The CDR3 extends over 15 amino acids. CDR1 and CDR2 from the germline V gene are LGHDT and YNNKEL (reference sequence). V lost 2 bases and J 2 bases, leaving 12 bases between the germline ends. CDR3: CASSQRALGNTEAFF. CDR3 bases: TGTGCCAGCAGCCAAAGGGCTTTGGGAAACACTGAAGCTTTCTTT.